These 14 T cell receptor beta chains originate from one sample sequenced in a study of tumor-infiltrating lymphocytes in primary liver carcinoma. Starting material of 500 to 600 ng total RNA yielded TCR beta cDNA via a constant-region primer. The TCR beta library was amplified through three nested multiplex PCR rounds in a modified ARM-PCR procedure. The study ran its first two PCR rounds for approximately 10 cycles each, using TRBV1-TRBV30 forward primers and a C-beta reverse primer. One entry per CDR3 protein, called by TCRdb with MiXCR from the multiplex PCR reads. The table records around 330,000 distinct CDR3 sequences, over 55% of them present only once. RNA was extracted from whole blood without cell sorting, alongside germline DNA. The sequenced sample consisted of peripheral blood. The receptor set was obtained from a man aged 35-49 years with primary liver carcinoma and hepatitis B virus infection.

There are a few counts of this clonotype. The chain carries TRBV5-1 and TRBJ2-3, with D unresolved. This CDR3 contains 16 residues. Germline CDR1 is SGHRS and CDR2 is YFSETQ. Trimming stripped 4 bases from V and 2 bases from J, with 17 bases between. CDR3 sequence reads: CASSPTSGGDTDTQYF. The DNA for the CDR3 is TGCGCCAGCAGCCCCACATCCGGTGGGGACACAGATACGCAGTATTTT. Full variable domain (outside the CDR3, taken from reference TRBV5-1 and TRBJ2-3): KAGVTQTPRYLIKTRGQQVTLSCSPISGHRSVSWYQQTPGQGLQFLFEYFSETQRNKGNFPGRFSGRQFSNSRSEMNVSTLELGDSALYLCASSPTSGGDTDTQYFGPGTRLTVL.

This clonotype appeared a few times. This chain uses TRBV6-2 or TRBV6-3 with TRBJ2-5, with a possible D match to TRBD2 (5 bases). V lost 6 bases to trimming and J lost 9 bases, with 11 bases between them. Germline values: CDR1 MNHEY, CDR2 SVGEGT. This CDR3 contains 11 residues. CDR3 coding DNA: TGTGCCAGCAGCCCCCCCGGGGCCCAGTACTTC. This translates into CASSPPGAQYF.

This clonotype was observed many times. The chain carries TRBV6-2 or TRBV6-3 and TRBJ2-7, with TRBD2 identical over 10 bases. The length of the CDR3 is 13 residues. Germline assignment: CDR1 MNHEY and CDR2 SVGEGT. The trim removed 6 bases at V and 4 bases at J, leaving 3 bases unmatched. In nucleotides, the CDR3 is TGTGCCAGCAGGCCTAGCGGGAGATACGAGCAGTACTTC. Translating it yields CASRPSGRYEQYF.

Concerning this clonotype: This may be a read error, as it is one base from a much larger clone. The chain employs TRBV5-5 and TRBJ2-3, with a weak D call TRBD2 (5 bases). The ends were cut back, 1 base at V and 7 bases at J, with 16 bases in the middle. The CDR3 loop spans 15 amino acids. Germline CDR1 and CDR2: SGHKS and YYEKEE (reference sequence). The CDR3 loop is CASSLRVGELNTQYF. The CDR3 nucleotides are TGTGCCAGCAGCTTGAGGGTCGGGGAGCTAAATACGCAGTATTTT.

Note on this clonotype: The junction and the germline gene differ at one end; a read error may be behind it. CDR3 coding DNA: TGCGACTTTGGGGGCACAGATACACAGTATTTT. Translation gives CDFGGTDTQYF. The chain joins TRBV29-1 to TRBJ2-3, with D tentatively TRBD1 (6 bases). This CDR3 has 11 amino acids. Germline CDR1 and CDR2: SQVTM and ANQGSEA.

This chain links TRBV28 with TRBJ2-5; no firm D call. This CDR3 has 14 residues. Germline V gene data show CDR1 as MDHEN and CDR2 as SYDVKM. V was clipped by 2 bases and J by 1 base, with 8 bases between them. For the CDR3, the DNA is TGTGCCAGCAGTTTAGGTCCCGCCCAAGAGACCCAGTACTTC. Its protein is CASSLGPAQETQYF.

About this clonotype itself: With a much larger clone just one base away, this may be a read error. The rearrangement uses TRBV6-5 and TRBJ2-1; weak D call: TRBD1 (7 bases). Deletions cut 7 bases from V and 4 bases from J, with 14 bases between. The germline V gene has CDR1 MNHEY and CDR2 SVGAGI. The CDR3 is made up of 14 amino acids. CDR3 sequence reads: CASTRTGGYNEQFF. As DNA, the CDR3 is TGTGCCAGCACCAGGACAGGAGGGTACAATGAGCAGTTCTTC.

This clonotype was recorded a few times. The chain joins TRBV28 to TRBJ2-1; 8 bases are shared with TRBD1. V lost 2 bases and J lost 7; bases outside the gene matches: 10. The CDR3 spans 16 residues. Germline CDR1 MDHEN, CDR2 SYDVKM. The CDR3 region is CASSLEFGQGTNEQFF. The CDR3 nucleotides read TGTGCCAGCAGTTTAGAATTTGGACAGGGAACAAATGAGCAGTTCTTC. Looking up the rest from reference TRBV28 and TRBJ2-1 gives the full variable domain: DVKVTQSSRYLVKRTGEKVFLECVQDMDHENMFWYRQDPGLGLRLIYFSYDVKMKEKGDIPEGYSVSREKKERFSLILESASTNQTSMYLCASSLEFGQGTNEQFFGPGTRLTVL.

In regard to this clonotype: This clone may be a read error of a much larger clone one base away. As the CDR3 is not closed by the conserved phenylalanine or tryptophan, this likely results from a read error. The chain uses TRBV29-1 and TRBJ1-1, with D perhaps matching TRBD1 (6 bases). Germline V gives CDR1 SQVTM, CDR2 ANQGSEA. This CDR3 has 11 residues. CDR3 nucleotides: TGCAGGGCGGGGGCGAACACTGAAGCTTTCGTT. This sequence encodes CRAGANTEAFV.

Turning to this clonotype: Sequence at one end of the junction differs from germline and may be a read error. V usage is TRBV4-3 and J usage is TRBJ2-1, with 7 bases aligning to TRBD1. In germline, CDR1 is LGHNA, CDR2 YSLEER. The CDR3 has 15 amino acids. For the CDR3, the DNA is TGCGCCAGCAACCAAGACAGGGTAGTGAACAATGAGCAGTTCTTC. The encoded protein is CASNQDRVVNNEQFF.

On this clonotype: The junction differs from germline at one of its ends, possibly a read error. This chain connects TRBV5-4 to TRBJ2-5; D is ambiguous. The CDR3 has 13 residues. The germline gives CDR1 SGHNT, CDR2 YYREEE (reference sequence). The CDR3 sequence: CASRLDDQETQYF. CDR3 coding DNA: TGTGCCAGCAGATTGGATGACCAAGAGACCCAGTACTTC.

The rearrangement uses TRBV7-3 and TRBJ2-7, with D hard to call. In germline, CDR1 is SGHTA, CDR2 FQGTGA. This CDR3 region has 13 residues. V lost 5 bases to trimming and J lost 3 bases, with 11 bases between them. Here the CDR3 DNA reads TGTGCCAGCAGCCCGTCCCCTAGCTACGAGCAGTACTTC. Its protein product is CASSPSPSYEQYF.

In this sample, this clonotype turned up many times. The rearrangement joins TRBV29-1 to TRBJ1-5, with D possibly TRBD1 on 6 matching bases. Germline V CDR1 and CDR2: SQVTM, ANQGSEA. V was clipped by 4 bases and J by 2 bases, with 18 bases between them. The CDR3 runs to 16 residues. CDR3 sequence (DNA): TGCAGCGTTGTCGGGCCAGGGGCTTCGGGCAATCAGCCCCAGCATTTT. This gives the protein CSVVGPGASGNQPQHF.

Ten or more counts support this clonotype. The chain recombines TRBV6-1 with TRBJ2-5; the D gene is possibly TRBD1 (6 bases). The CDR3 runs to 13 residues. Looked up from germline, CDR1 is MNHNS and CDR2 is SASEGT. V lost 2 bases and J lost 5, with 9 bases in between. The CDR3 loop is CASSEFRGETQYF. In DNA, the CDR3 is TGTGCCAGCAGTGAATTCAGGGGTGAGACCCAGTACTTC.